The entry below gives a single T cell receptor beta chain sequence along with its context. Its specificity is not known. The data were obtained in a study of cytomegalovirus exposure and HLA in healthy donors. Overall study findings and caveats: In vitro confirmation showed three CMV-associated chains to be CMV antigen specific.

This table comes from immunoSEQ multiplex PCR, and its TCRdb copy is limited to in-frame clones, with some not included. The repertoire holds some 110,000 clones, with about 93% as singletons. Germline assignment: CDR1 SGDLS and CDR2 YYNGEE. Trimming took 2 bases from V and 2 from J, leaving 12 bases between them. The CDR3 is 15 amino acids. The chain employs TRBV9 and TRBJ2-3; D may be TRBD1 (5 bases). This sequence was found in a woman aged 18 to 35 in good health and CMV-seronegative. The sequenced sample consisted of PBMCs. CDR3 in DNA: TGTGCCAGCAGCGTCTCGCAGGGCCACACAGATACGCAGTATTTT. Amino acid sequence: CASSVSQGHTDTQYF.